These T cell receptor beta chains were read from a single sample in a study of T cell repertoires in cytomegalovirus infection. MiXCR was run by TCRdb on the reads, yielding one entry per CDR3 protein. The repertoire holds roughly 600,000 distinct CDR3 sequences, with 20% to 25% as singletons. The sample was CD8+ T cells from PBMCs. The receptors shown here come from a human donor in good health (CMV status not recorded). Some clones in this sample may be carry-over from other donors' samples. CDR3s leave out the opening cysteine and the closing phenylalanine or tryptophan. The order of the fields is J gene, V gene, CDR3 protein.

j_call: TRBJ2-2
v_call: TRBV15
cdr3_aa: ATSERGGWTGELF

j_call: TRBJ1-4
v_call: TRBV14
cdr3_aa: ASSQEQGQTEKLF

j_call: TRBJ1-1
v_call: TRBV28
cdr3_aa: ASSFRGEVEAF

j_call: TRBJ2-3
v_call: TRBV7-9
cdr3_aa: ASSPGYRDPDTQY

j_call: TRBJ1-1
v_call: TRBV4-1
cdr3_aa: ASRQDRGDNTEAF

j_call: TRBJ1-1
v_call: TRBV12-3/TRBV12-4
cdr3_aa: ASSLSLGTTNTEAF

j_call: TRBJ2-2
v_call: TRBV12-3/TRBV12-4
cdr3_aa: ASSFNPNTGELF

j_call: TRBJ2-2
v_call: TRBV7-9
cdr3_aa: ASSSRERNTGELF

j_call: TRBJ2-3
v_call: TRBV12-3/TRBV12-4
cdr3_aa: ASSRLAGEIDTQY

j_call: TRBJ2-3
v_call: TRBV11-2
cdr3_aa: ASSNRDLDFTDTQY

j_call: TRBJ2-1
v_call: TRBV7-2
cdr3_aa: ASSSTSGLSYNEQF

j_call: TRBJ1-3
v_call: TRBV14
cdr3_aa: ASSLTVGFGNTIY

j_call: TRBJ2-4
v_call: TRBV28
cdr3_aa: ASSLYPQAKNIQY

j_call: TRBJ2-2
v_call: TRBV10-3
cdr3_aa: AIMDTGELF

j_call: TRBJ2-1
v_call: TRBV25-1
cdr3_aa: ASSGPDRGSYNVQF

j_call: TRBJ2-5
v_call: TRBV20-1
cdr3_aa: SARRAVEETQY

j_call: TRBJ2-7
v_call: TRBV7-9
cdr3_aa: ASSSRGWVGEQY

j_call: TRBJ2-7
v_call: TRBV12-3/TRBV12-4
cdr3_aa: ASSSPSTGEVYEQY

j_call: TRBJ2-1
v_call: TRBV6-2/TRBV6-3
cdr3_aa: ASSYESGMEQF

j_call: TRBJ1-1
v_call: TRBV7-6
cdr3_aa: ASSLVEPGQEAF

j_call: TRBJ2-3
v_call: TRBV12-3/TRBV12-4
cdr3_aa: ASSLRQRGFSDTQY

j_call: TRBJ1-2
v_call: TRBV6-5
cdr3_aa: ASSYSDLYGYT

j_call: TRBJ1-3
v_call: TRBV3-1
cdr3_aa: ASSLQGRPGNTIY

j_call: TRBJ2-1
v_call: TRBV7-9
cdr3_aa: ASSPTHNEQF

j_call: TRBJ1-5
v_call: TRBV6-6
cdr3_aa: ASSPGKRNQPQH

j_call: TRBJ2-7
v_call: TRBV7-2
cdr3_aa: ASSLAEGYADSEQY

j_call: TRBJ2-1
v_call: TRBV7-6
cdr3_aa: ASSSNRDSSYNEQF

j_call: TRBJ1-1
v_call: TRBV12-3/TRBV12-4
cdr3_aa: ASSFRGSTTEAF

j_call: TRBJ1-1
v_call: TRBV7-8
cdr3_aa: ASRLGAPNTEAF

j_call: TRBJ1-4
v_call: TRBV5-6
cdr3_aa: ASSRGRGEKLF

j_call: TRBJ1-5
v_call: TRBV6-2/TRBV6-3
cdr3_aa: ASSYVTVNQPQH

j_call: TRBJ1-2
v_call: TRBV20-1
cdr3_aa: SARGFEGGYT

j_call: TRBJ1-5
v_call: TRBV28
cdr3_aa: ASSPRGYSNQPQH

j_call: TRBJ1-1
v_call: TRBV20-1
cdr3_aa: SARGQGVFEAF

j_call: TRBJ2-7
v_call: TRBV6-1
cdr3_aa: ASMDSSYEQY

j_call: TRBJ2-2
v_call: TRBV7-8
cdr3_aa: ASSFRALTTGELF

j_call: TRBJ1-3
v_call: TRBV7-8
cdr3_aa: ASSLDRAYSGNTIY

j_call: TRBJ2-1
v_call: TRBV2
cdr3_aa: ASVAGGVYNEQF

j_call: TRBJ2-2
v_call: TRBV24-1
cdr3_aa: ATSDRRDTGELF